Included here is one TCR beta chain sequence, with context. Its matching antigen is unknown. This sample was included in a study of T cell responses to AZD1222 COVID-19 vaccine. Study-level results: The study found vaccine-associated CD4 TCRs spanning spike, dominant at 160-218 and 743-854. Most donors were white British and more were female, and clonal diversity was possibly underestimated. Repertoire samples came only from after the peak T cell response. Unmutated variant regions are reportedly the target of nearly half of TCRs that are spike-specific.

Germline V gene data show CDR1 as SEHNR and CDR2 as FQNEAQ (reference sequence). With 2 bases removed from V and 8 bases from J, the gap between germline ends came to 18 bases. There are 16 residues in the CDR3. The assay was immunoSEQ multiplex PCR, and TCRdb's table has in-frame clones only and misses some. The table includes roughly 180,000 clones, approximately 89% detected once. The source of this sequence is an adult who received the AZD1222 COVID-19 vaccine. The chain employs TRBV7-9 and TRBJ1-4; unclear D gene. The sample in question was peripheral blood, obtained 28 days after the second AZD1222 dose. The CDR3 bases are TGTGCCAGCAGCTTACCTTACAGTCAAAGAGGGGAAAAACTGTTTTTT. This sequence encodes CASSLPYSQRGEKLFF.